This paragraph covers one TCR beta chain sequence. What it recognizes is unknown. Produced via immunoSEQ multiplex PCR; TCRdb's table is partial and in-frame only. Of tens of thousands of clones in the sample, about nine tenths were seen once. The data were taken from a study of OX40 agonist ivuxolimab in advanced cancers. Looking at the study overall: Patients received ivuxolimab, an intravenous treatment, every 2 weeks at 0.01 to 10 mg/kg. Partial responses were observed in three patients, of whom one had hepatocellular carcinoma and two had cutaneous melanoma. Study-wide points: Clones of CD4+ and CD8+ blood T cells grew by week 6 at doses of 0.1 to 3.0 mg/kg. The work left the antigen specificity of expanded peripheral T cells undetermined.

Germline CDR1 and CDR2: SNHLY and FYNNEI. The CDR3 extends over 14 amino acids. V shed 5 bases, J shed 7 bases, and the junction held 7 bases outside the gene matches. The specimen comprised CD4+ or CD8+ T cells sorted from blood, sampled in a trial of the OX40 agonist ivuxolimab. V and J are TRBV2 and TRBJ2-1; 8 nucleotides align to TRBD1. The TCR sequence derives from an adult with an advanced solid tumor such as melanoma, head and neck, liver or kidney cancer. The CDR3 region is CASSTDRGGNEQFF. In nucleotides, the CDR3 is TGTGCCAGCAGTACAGACAGGGGCGGGAATGAGCAGTTCTTC. Together with reference TRBV2 and TRBJ2-1, the CDR3 gives the full variable domain: EPEVTQTPSHQVTQMGQEVILRCVPISNHLYFYWYRQILGQKVEFLVSFYNNEISEKSEIFDDQFSVERPDGSNFTLKIRSTKLEDSAMYFCASSTDRGGNEQFFGPGTRLTVL.